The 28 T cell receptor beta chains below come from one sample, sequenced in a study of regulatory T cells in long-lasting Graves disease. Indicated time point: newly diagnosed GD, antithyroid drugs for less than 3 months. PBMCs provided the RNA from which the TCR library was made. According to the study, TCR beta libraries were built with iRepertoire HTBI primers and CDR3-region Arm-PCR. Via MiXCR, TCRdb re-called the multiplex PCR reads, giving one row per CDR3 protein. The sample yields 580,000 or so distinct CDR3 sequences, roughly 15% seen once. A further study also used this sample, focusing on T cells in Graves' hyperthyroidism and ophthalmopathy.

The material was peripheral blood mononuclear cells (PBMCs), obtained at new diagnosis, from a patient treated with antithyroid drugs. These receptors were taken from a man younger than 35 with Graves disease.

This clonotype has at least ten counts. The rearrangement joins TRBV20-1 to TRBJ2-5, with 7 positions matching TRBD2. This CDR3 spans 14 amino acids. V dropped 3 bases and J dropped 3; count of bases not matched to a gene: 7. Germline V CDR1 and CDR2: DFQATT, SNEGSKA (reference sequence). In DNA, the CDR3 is TGCAGTGCTAGGCGGGAGACCAGTAAAGAGACCCAGTACTTC. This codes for CSARRETSKETQYF.

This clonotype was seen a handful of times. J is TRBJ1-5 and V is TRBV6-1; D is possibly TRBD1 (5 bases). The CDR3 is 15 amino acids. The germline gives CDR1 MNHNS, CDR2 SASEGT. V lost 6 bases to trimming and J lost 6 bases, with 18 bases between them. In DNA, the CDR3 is TGTGCCAGCAGAGGGAGCGGGGCCTTTGCTCAGCCCCAGCATTTT. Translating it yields CASRGSGAFAQPQHF.

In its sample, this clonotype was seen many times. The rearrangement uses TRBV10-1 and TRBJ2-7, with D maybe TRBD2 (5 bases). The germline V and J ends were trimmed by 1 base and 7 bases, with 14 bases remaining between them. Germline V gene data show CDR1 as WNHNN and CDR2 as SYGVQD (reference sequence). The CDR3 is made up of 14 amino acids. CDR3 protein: CASSELGAVGEQYF. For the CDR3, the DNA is TGCGCCAGCAGTGAGTTGGGAGCTGTCGGAGAGCAGTACTTC.

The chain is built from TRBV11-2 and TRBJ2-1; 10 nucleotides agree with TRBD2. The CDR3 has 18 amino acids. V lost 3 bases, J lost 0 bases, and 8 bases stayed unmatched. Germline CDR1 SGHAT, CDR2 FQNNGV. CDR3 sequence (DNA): TGTGCCAGCAGCTTGGCTCTAGCGGGAGAGACCTCCTACAATGAGCAGTTCTTC. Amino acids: CASSLALAGETSYNEQFF.

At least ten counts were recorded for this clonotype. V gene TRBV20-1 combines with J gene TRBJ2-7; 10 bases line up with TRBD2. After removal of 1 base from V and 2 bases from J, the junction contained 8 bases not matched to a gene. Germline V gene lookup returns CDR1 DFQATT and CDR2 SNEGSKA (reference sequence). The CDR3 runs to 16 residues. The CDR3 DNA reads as TGCAGTGCTAGAGGAGGTCGGACTAGCGGAGCCTACGAGCAGTACTTC. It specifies CSARGGRTSGAYEQYF.

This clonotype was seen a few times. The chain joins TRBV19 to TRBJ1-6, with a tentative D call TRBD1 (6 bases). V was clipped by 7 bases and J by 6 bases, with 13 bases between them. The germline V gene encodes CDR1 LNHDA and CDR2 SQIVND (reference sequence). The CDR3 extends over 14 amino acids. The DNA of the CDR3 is TGTGCCAGTACCTCGACAGGACTTAATTCACCCCTCCACTTT. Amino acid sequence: CASTSTGLNSPLHF.

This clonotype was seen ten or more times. CDR3 coding DNA: TGTGCCAGCAACGATCTGGGGGGAGGTCAGCCCCAGCATTTT. Its translation: CASNDLGGGQPQHF. This chain connects TRBV6-1 to TRBJ1-5; D might be TRBD1 (5 bases). CDR1 MNHNS and CDR2 SASEGT come from the germline V gene. CDR3 length equals 14 residues. The V gene lost 7 bases and the J gene lost 6 bases, with 16 bases spanning the gap.

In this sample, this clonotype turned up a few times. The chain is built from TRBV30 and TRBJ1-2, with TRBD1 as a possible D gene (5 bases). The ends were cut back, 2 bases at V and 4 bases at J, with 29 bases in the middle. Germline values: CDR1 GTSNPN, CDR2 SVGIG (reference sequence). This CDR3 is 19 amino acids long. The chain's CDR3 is CAWSKWRLGRNPSAYGYTF. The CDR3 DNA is TGTGCCTGGAGTAAATGGCGGTTGGGACGCAATCCGTCGGCCTATGGCTACACCTTC.

Here the CDR3 DNA reads TGTGCCAGTAGTATTAGCGGACAGCAAGAGACCCAGTACTTC. Translation gives CASSISGQQETQYF. This chain links TRBV19 with TRBJ2-5; D could derive from TRBD1 or TRBD2 (6 bases each). CDR3 length: 14 amino acids. Trimming cost V 3 bases and J 2 bases, with 10 bases left between them. Germline assignment: CDR1 LNHDA and CDR2 SQIVND (reference sequence).

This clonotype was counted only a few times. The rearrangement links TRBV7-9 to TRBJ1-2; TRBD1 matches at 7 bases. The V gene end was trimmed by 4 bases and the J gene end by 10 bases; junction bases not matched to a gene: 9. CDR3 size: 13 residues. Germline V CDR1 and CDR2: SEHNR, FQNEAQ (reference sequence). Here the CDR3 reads CASSSQTGLDYTF. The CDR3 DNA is TGTGCCAGCAGCTCCCAGACAGGGCTGGACTACACCTTC.

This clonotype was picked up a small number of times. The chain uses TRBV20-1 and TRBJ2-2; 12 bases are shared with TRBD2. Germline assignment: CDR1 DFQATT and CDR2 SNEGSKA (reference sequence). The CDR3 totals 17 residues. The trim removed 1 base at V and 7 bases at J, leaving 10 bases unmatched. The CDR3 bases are TGCAGTGCTAGAGTAGGGAGACTAGCGGGAGCGGGCGGGGAGCTGTTTTTT. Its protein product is CSARVGRLAGAGGELFF.

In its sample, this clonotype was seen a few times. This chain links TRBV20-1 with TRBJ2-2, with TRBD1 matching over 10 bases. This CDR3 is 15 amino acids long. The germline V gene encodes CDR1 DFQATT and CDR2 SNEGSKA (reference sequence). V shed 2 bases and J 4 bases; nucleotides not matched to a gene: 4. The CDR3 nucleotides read TGCAGTGCTAGACCCCGGGACAGGGGCACCGGGGAGCTGTTTTTT. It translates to CSARPRDRGTGELFF.

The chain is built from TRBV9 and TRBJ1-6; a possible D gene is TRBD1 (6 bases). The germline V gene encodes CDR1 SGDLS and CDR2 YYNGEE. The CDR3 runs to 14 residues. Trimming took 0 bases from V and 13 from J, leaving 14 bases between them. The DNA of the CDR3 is TGTGCCAGCAGCGTAGGAGCAGACAGGCGGCCCCTCCACTTT. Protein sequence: CASSVGADRRPLHF.

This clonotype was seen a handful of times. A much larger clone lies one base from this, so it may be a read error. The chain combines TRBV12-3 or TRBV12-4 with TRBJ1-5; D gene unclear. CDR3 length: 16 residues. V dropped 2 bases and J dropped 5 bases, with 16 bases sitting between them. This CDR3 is CASSLMVLGSDQPQHF. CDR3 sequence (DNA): TGTGCCAGCAGTTTAATGGTCCTTGGGTCAGATCAGCCCCAGCATTTT.

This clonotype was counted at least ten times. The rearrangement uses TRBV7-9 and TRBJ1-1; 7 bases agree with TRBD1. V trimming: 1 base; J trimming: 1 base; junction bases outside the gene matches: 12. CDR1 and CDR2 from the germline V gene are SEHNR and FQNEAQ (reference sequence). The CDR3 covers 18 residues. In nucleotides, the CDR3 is TGTGCCAGCAGCTTAGGCAAGGGGGCAGGGAGTCGGAACACTGAAGCTTTCTTT. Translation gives CASSLGKGAGSRNTEAFF.

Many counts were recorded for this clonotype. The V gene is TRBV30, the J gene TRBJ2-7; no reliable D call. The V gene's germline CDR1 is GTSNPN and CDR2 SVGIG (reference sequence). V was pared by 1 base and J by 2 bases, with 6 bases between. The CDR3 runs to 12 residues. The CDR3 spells CAWSAGTYEQYF. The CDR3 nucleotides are TGTGCCTGGAGTGCCGGAACCTACGAGCAGTACTTC.

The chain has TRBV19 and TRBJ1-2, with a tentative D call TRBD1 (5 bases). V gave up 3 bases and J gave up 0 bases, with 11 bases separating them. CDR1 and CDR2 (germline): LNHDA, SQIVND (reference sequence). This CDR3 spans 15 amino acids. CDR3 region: CASSIRQLTNYGYTF. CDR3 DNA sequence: TGTGCCAGTAGTATTCGACAGCTCACTAACTATGGCTACACCTTC. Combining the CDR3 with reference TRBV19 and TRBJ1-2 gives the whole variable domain DGGITQSPKYLFRKEGQNVTLSCEQNLNHDAMYWYRQDPGQGLRLIYYSQIVNDFQKGDIAEGYSVSREKKESFPLTVTSAQKNPTAFYLCASSIRQLTNYGYTFGSGTRLTVV.

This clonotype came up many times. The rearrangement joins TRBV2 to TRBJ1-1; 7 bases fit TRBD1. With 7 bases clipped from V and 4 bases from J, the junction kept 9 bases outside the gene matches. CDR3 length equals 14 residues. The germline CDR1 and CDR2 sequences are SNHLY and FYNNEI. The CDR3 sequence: CASKRDRVSTEAFF. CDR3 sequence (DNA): TGTGCCAGCAAGAGAGACAGGGTGAGCACTGAAGCTTTCTTT.

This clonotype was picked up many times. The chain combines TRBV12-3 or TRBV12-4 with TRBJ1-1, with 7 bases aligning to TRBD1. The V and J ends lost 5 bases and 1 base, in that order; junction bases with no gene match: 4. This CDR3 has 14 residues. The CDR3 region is CASSRQGQNTEAFF. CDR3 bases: TGTGCCAGCAGTCGACAGGGCCAGAACACTGAAGCTTTCTTT.

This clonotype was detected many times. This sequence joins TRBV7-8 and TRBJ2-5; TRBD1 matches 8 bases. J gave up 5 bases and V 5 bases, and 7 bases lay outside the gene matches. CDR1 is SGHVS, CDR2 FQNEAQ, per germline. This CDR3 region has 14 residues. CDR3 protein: CASSNQGAWETQYF. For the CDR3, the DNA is TGTGCCAGCAGCAACCAGGGGGCTTGGGAGACCCAGTACTTC.

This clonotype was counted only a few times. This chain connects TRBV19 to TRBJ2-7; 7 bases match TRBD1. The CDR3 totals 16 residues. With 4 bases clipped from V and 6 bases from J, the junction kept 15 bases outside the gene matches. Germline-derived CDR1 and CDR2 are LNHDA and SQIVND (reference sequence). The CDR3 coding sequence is TGTGCCAGTAGTACCCAATGGGACAGAGTCTCGGGCGAGCAGTACTTC. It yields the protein CASSTQWDRVSGEQYF.

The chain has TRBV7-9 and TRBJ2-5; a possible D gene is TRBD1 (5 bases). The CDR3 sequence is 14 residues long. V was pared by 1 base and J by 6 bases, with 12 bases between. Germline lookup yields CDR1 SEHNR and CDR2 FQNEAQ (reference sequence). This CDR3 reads CASSLELAGKTQYF. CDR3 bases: TGTGCCAGCAGCTTAGAACTGGCAGGGAAGACCCAGTACTTC. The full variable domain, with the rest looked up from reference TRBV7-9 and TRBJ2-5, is DTGVSQNPRHKITKRGQNVTFRCDPISEHNRLYWYRQTLGQGPEFLTYFQNEAQLEKSRLLSDRFSAERPKGSFSTLEIQRTEQGDSAMYLCASSLELAGKTQYFGPGTRLLVL.

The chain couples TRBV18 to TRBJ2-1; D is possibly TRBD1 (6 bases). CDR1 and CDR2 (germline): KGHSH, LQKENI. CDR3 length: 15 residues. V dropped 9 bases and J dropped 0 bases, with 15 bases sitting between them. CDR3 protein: CASKQGSGSYNEQFF. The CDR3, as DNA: TGTGCCAGTAAGCAGGGGTCCGGCTCCTACAATGAGCAGTTCTTC.

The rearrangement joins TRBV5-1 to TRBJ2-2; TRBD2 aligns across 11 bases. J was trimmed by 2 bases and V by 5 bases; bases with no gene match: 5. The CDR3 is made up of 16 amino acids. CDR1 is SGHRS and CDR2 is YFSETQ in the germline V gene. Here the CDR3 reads CASSRGTSGNTGELFF. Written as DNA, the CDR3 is TGCGCCAGCAGTCGCGGGACTAGCGGTAACACCGGGGAGCTGTTTTTT. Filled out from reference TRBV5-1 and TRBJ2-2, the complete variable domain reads KAGVTQTPRYLIKTRGQQVTLSCSPISGHRSVSWYQQTPGQGLQFLFEYFSETQRNKGNFPGRFSGRQFSNSRSEMNVSTLELGDSALYLCASSRGTSGNTGELFFGEGSRLTVL.

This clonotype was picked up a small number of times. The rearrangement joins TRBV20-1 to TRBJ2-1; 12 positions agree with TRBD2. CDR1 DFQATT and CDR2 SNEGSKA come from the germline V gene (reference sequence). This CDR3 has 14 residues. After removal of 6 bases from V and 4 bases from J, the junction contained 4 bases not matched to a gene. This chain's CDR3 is CSAATSGGYNEQFF. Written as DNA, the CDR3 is TGCAGTGCAGCTACTAGCGGGGGGTACAATGAGCAGTTCTTC.

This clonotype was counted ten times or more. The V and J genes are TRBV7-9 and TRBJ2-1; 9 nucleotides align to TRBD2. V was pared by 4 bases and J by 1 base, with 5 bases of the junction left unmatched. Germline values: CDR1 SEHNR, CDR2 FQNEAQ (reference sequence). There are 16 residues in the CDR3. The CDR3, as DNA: TGTGCCAGCAGCTCAGCTAGCGGGATTTCCTACAATGAGCAGTTCTTC. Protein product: CASSSASGISYNEQFF.

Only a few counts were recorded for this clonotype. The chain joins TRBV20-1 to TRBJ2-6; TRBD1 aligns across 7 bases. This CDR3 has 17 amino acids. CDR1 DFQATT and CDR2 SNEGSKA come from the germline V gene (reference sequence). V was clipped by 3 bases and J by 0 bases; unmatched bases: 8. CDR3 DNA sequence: TGCAGTGCTAGTACCGACAGGGTTACCTCTGGGGCCAACGTCCTGACTTTC. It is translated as CSASTDRVTSGANVLTF.

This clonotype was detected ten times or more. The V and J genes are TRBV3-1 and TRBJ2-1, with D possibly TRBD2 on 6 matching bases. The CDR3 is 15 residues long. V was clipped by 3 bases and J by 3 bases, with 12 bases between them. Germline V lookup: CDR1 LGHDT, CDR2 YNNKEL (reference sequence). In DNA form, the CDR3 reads TGTGCCAGCAGCCATAGCGGAGGATTCTACAATGAGCAGTTCTTC. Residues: CASSHSGGFYNEQFF.